A selection of T cell receptor beta chains follows, all from one sample in a study of shared clonotypes between healthy human individuals. TCRdb's copy holds only in-frame clones and misses some; the assay was immunoSEQ multiplex PCR. Of just under 95,000 clones in the sample, 60% to 75% were seen once. Sequenced material: memory CD8+ T cells sorted from blood. The receptor source for this set is a man younger than 45 in good health. CDR3s include the opening cysteine and the closing phenylalanine or tryptophan. The D gene is left open where the match is weak. Not all rows give a size; the values are once, few, many and, for expanded clones, a class.

V	size	J	D	DNA	CDR3
TRBV27	-	TRBJ2-2	TRBD1	TGTGCCAGCAGTTTATCCCCTCCGCACAGGGGGCGGAACACCGGGGAGCTGTTTTTT	CASSLSPPHRGRNTGELFF
TRBV27	-	TRBJ1-5	-	TGTGCCAGCAGTTTATACGGGGGGCCTCAGCCCCAGCATTTT	CASSLYGGPQPQHF
TRBV4-1	-	TRBJ1-4	TRBD1	TGCGCCAGCAGCCAAGAGACCGCCGGGACAGGGGTAAGAAAACTGTTTTTT	CASSQETAGTGVRKLFF
TRBV6-4	-	TRBJ2-3	-	TGTGCCAGCAGTGACTCGACTCGGGAGTCAGATACGCAGTATTTT	CASSDSTRESDTQYF
TRBV15	-	TRBJ2-7	TRBD2	TGTGCCACCAGCCTGCGGGGGTTGGGCTACGAGCAGTACTTC	CATSLRGLGYEQYF
TRBV13	-	TRBJ1-3	-	TGTGCCAGCAGCTTTTGGGGTGAAGGCTCTGGAAACACCATATATTTT	CASSFWGEGSGNTIYF
TRBV6-5	-	TRBJ2-7	-	TGTGCCAGCAGTTACTCGATCGGAGGGGGAAGCGACGAGCAGTACTTC	CASSYSIGGGSDEQYF
TRBV6-5	-	TRBJ2-1	TRBD2	TGTGCCAGCAGCGAGGGACTAGCTTCCTACAATGAGCAGTTCTTC	CASSEGLASYNEQFF
TRBV19	-	TRBJ2-1	TRBD1	TGTGCCAGTAGTATAGCCTTGACAGGGGGCAATGAGCAGTTCTTC	CASSIALTGGNEQFF
TRBV7-2	-	TRBJ2-3	TRBD2	TGTGCCAGCAGCTTAGTTTGGAGGCGGGAGGGCTTCTTCGCAGATACGCAGTATTTT	CASSLVWRREGFFADTQYF
TRBV14	-	TRBJ2-7	TRBD1	TGTGCCAGCAGCCTGGGACAGACCTACGAGCAGTACTTC	CASSLGQTYEQYF
TRBV10-2	-	TRBJ2-3	-	TGCGCCAGCAGTGAGTCGATTTATACGCAGTATTTT	CASSESIYTQYF
TRBV7-9	once	TRBJ1-1	-	TGTGCCAGCAGCCGGCCCGACGGGGCTTTCTTT	CASSRPDGAFF
TRBV29-1	-	TRBJ2-3	TRBD1	TGCAGCGTTGAACCCCTTCTCAATCCTACCGGGACAGGGGGCCGGAGAGATACGCAGTATTTT	CSVEPLLNPTGTGGRRDTQYF
TRBV5-5	-	TRBJ2-7	-	TGTGCCAGCAGCTTGGCCTTTGGGAGCTCCTACGAGCAGTACTTC	CASSLAFGSSYEQYF
TRBV28	-	TRBJ2-2	-	TGTGCCAGCAGTTGGGTATCCGGGGAGCTGTTTTTT	CASSWVSGELFF
TRBV11-2	-	TRBJ2-1	-	TGTGCCAGCAGCTTACCGCCAGCGGGTGTCAATGAGCAGTTCTTC	CASSLPPAGVNEQFF